These T cell receptor beta chains were read from a single sample in a study of blood T cell repertoires in COVID-19. Libraries were prepared by immunoSEQ multiplex PCR; TCRdb keeps only in-frame clonotypes and omits some of them. The sample has about 290,000 clones, just under 85% seen once. The specimen sequenced was peripheral blood. The receptors stem from a woman aged 45-60 years with active or convalescent COVID-19. Each CDR3 is given with its conserved first and last residue. The D gene is left open where the match is weak. Only some rows state a clone size, as once, few, many or a class for expanded clones.

cdr3_nt: TGTGCCACCAGCGGGACAGGGGGAACTAATGAAAAACTGTTTTTT; cdr3_aa: CATSGTGGTNEKLFF; d_call: TRBD1; cdr3_length: 15; clone_size: -; v_call: TRBV15; j_call: TRBJ1-4
cdr3_nt: TGCAGCGTTGTGGACAGGGGGCTGTCGGATACGCAGTATTTT; cdr3_aa: CSVVDRGLSDTQYF; d_call: TRBD1; cdr3_length: 14; clone_size: once; v_call: TRBV29-1; j_call: TRBJ2-3
cdr3_nt: TGTGCCAGCAGCCTTGGTCGCGTGGATACGCAGTATTTT; cdr3_aa: CASSLGRVDTQYF; d_call: -; cdr3_length: 13; clone_size: -; v_call: TRBV3-1/TRBV3-2; j_call: TRBJ2-3
cdr3_nt: TGTGCCAGTAGTGAATCAGGCACTGAAGCTTTCTTT; cdr3_aa: CASSESGTEAFF; d_call: -; cdr3_length: 12; clone_size: -; v_call: TRBV19; j_call: TRBJ1-1
cdr3_nt: TGTGCCAGCAGTTTACTGGGGCAATCCGGGGAGCTGTTTTTT; cdr3_aa: CASSLLGQSGELFF; d_call: -; cdr3_length: 14; clone_size: -; v_call: TRBV27; j_call: TRBJ2-2
cdr3_nt: TGTGCCATCAGGGGGACTAGCACAGATACGCAGTATTTT; cdr3_aa: CAIRGTSTDTQYF; d_call: -; cdr3_length: 13; clone_size: -; v_call: TRBV10-3; j_call: TRBJ2-3
cdr3_nt: TGCGCCAGCAGCTCGGGGGGGAACTATGGCTACACCTTC; cdr3_aa: CASSSGGNYGYTF; d_call: -; cdr3_length: 13; clone_size: -; v_call: TRBV5-1; j_call: TRBJ1-2
cdr3_nt: TGTGCCAGCAGCCCCCGACAGGGGTTAAGCTACACAGATACGCAGTATTTT; cdr3_aa: CASSPRQGLSYTDTQYF; d_call: TRBD1; cdr3_length: 17; clone_size: -; v_call: TRBV3-1/TRBV3-2; j_call: TRBJ2-3
cdr3_nt: TGTGCCAGCAGCTCCCAGTGGAACACTGAAGCTTTCTTT; cdr3_aa: CASSSQWNTEAFF; d_call: -; cdr3_length: 13; clone_size: few; v_call: TRBV7-8; j_call: TRBJ1-1
cdr3_nt: TGTGCCAGCAGTTTAACCTCGGCGGTGAGCTCCTACGAGCAGTACTTC; cdr3_aa: CASSLTSAVSSYEQYF; d_call: -; cdr3_length: 16; clone_size: -; v_call: TRBV27; j_call: TRBJ2-7
cdr3_nt: TGTGCCAGTAGAAGCCCGGGACTACCTCGGGATACGCAGTATTTT; cdr3_aa: CASRSPGLPRDTQYF; d_call: TRBD2; cdr3_length: 15; clone_size: -; v_call: TRBV19; j_call: TRBJ2-3
cdr3_nt: TGTGCCAGCAGCCGCCGCGGGGGGTACGAGCAGTACTTC; cdr3_aa: CASSRRGGYEQYF; d_call: TRBD2; cdr3_length: 13; clone_size: -; v_call: TRBV3-1/TRBV3-2; j_call: TRBJ2-7
cdr3_nt: TGTGCCAGCAGACCCGCGGGAGGTAGGGGAAGGAGGGAATACAATGAGCAGTTCTTC; cdr3_aa: CASRPAGGRGRREYNEQFF; d_call: TRBD2; cdr3_length: 19; clone_size: -; v_call: TRBV2; j_call: TRBJ2-1
cdr3_nt: TGCGCCAGTTCCATCCTTGGGACACAGAACACCGGGGAGCTGTTTTTT; cdr3_aa: CASSILGTQNTGELFF; d_call: -; cdr3_length: 16; clone_size: -; v_call: TRBV5-1; j_call: TRBJ2-2
cdr3_nt: TGCGCCAGCTCTAGCGGGAGGTCGAACACCGGGGAGCTGTTTTTT; cdr3_aa: CASSSGRSNTGELFF; d_call: TRBD2; cdr3_length: 15; clone_size: -; v_call: TRBV5-1; j_call: TRBJ2-2
cdr3_nt: TGTGCCACCAGCAGAATGGGGGGATTTTCGGTTTCTGGAAACACCATATATTTT; cdr3_aa: CATSRMGGFSVSGNTIYF; d_call: -; cdr3_length: 18; clone_size: few; v_call: TRBV15; j_call: TRBJ1-3
cdr3_nt: TGTGCCAGCAGTCCGGGGGGGGGAGCGCCCGGGGAGCTGTTTTTT; cdr3_aa: CASSPGGGAPGELFF; d_call: TRBD2; cdr3_length: 15; clone_size: -; v_call: TRBV2; j_call: TRBJ2-2
cdr3_nt: TGTGCCAGCAGCTTATCGTCGGGAGTCGGGGGAAATGAGCAGTTCTTC; cdr3_aa: CASSLSSGVGGNEQFF; d_call: -; cdr3_length: 16; clone_size: -; v_call: TRBV11-3; j_call: TRBJ2-1
cdr3_nt: TGTGCCAGCAGTGCAACAGGGCCGTTCAATCAGCCCCAGCATTTT; cdr3_aa: CASSATGPFNQPQHF; d_call: -; cdr3_length: 15; clone_size: -; v_call: TRBV2; j_call: TRBJ1-5
cdr3_nt: TGTGCCAGCAGCCCAAGACTAGCGGGAGGGCAGTACGAGCAGTACTTC; cdr3_aa: CASSPRLAGGQYEQYF; d_call: TRBD2; cdr3_length: 16; clone_size: -; v_call: TRBV9; j_call: TRBJ2-7
cdr3_nt: TGCGCCAGCAGCCCTGACAGGGGGCGGGCTTTCTTT; cdr3_aa: CASSPDRGRAFF; d_call: TRBD1; cdr3_length: 12; clone_size: -; v_call: TRBV10-2; j_call: TRBJ1-1
cdr3_nt: TGTGCCAGCAAAATAAGTGGGGGGTCGGGCTATGGCTACACCTTC; cdr3_aa: CASKISGGSGYGYTF; d_call: -; cdr3_length: 15; clone_size: -; v_call: TRBV9; j_call: TRBJ1-2
cdr3_nt: TGTGCCAGTAGTCCCGGGACAGGGGATAGAGGCACTGAAGCTTTCTTT; cdr3_aa: CASSPGTGDRGTEAFF; d_call: TRBD1; cdr3_length: 16; clone_size: -; v_call: TRBV19; j_call: TRBJ1-1
cdr3_nt: TGTGCCAGCAGCGCCCATCCCCCAGGAGGGAACACTGAAGCTTTCTTT; cdr3_aa: CASSAHPPGGNTEAFF; d_call: -; cdr3_length: 16; clone_size: few; v_call: TRBV9; j_call: TRBJ1-1
cdr3_nt: TGTGCCAGCAGCGGAGCGGACTCCTACTTCGGGGAGCAGTTCTTC; cdr3_aa: CASSGADSYFGEQFF; d_call: -; cdr3_length: 15; clone_size: -; v_call: TRBV2; j_call: TRBJ2-1
cdr3_nt: TGTGCCAGCAGTGAAGACCGACTGGCCTATGGCTACACCTTC; cdr3_aa: CASSEDRLAYGYTF; d_call: -; cdr3_length: 14; clone_size: -; v_call: TRBV2; j_call: TRBJ1-2
cdr3_nt: TGCGCCAGCAGCTATATGACAGCCACTAATGAAAAACTGTTTTTT; cdr3_aa: CASSYMTATNEKLFF; d_call: -; cdr3_length: 15; clone_size: -; v_call: TRBV5-1; j_call: TRBJ1-4
cdr3_nt: TGTGCCAGCGAAGGGTTAGCGAAGACCCAGTACTTC; cdr3_aa: CASEGLAKTQYF; d_call: -; cdr3_length: 12; clone_size: -; v_call: TRBV3-1/TRBV3-2; j_call: TRBJ2-5
cdr3_nt: TGCAGCGTTGACGGGAACACTGAAGCTTTCTTT; cdr3_aa: CSVDGNTEAFF; d_call: -; cdr3_length: 11; clone_size: -; v_call: TRBV29-1; j_call: TRBJ1-1
cdr3_nt: TGTGCCAGCAGTGAAGGAAGTCAGGGAAGCAATCAGCCCCAGCATTTT; cdr3_aa: CASSEGSQGSNQPQHF; d_call: -; cdr3_length: 16; clone_size: -; v_call: TRBV6-1; j_call: TRBJ1-5
cdr3_nt: TGTGCCAGCAGCCAAGCCCTAGGCCTAGGAGCTTTCTTT; cdr3_aa: CASSQALGLGAFF; d_call: -; cdr3_length: 13; clone_size: -; v_call: TRBV3-1/TRBV3-2; j_call: TRBJ1-1
cdr3_nt: TGTGCCAGCAGCCTTTGGACTAGCGGGAGTAGAGATGAGCAGTTCTTC; cdr3_aa: CASSLWTSGSRDEQFF; d_call: TRBD2; cdr3_length: 16; clone_size: -; v_call: TRBV5-4; j_call: TRBJ2-1
cdr3_nt: TGTGCCAGCAGCCAATGGGCCGGGGGGCGTACTGAAGCTTTCTTT; cdr3_aa: CASSQWAGGRTEAFF; d_call: -; cdr3_length: 15; clone_size: -; v_call: TRBV3-1/TRBV3-2; j_call: TRBJ1-1
cdr3_nt: TGTGCCAGCAGTCCTAGGGGGTACGAGCAGTACTTC; cdr3_aa: CASSPRGYEQYF; d_call: -; cdr3_length: 12; clone_size: -; v_call: TRBV2; j_call: TRBJ2-7
cdr3_nt: TGTGCCAGCAGTGAACAGGGGATCCACAACACTGAAGCTTTCTTT; cdr3_aa: CASSEQGIHNTEAFF; d_call: -; cdr3_length: 15; clone_size: -; v_call: TRBV2; j_call: TRBJ1-1
cdr3_nt: TGTGCCTGGAGCCGCGGACAGTCTAGCAATCAGCCCCAGCATTTT; cdr3_aa: CAWSRGQSSNQPQHF; d_call: -; cdr3_length: 15; clone_size: -; v_call: TRBV30; j_call: TRBJ1-5
cdr3_nt: TGTGCCAGCAGCTTTAAACCCCTAAGGGGACAGGGAGCTTTCTTT; cdr3_aa: CASSFKPLRGQGAFF; d_call: TRBD1; cdr3_length: 15; clone_size: once; v_call: TRBV7-9; j_call: TRBJ1-1
cdr3_nt: TGTGCCAGCAGCAAAGCGGCCGGACAGAATCTTAACTATGGCTACACCTTC; cdr3_aa: CASSKAAGQNLNYGYTF; d_call: -; cdr3_length: 17; clone_size: once; v_call: TRBV21-1; j_call: TRBJ1-2
cdr3_nt: TGTGCCAGCAGCCAAGATACTGGAGCTAACTATGGCTACACCTTC; cdr3_aa: CASSQDTGANYGYTF; d_call: -; cdr3_length: 15; clone_size: -; v_call: TRBV4-2; j_call: TRBJ1-2